These T cell receptor beta chains were read from a single sample in a study of blood T cell repertoires in COVID-19. Data came from immunoSEQ multiplex PCR; TCRdb stores just in-frame clones and leaves some out. Here the sample spans about 260,000 clones, more than 85% being singletons. The sample taken for sequencing was peripheral blood. These receptor sequences come from a man aged 18 to 35 with active or convalescent COVID-19. The CDR3 runs from the conserved cysteine through the conserved F or W. Each record gives: clone size, J gene, D gene, V gene, CDR3 protein, CDR3 DNA. The D gene is left open where the match is weak. A clone size is listed for some rows: how often the clone was seen (once, few, many), or a class if it is expanded.

clone size: NA; J gene: TRBJ1-5; D gene: NA; V gene: TRBV21-1; CDR3 protein: CASVIRGRGPYSNQPQHF; CDR3 DNA: TGTGCCAGCGTCATCCGGGGGAGGGGACCCTATAGCAATCAGCCCCAGCATTTT
clone size: NA; J gene: TRBJ2-7; D gene: NA; V gene: TRBV3-1/TRBV3-2; CDR3 protein: CASSLKMGPYEQYF; CDR3 DNA: TGTGCCAGCAGCCTTAAGATGGGCCCCTACGAGCAGTACTTC
clone size: NA; J gene: TRBJ2-1; D gene: TRBD2; V gene: TRBV19; CDR3 protein: CASSAPSGRVNEQFF; CDR3 DNA: TGTGCCAGTAGTGCACCTAGCGGGAGGGTCAATGAGCAGTTCTTC
clone size: NA; J gene: TRBJ2-5; D gene: NA; V gene: TRBV5-6; CDR3 protein: CASSSFRGGRYQETQYF; CDR3 DNA: TGTGCCAGCAGCTCTTTTAGGGGGGGCCGGTACCAAGAGACCCAGTACTTC
clone size: NA; J gene: TRBJ1-6; D gene: NA; V gene: TRBV7-2; CDR3 protein: CASTSREIHSPLHF; CDR3 DNA: TGTGCCAGCACCTCAAGGGAGATCCATTCACCCCTCCACTTT
clone size: many; J gene: TRBJ2-7; D gene: NA; V gene: TRBV11-2; CDR3 protein: CASSADSYEQYF; CDR3 DNA: TGTGCCAGCAGCGCCGACAGTTACGAGCAGTACTTC
clone size: NA; J gene: TRBJ2-1; D gene: NA; V gene: TRBV7-8; CDR3 protein: CASSLSSATYNEQFF; CDR3 DNA: TGTGCCAGCAGCTTATCTAGCGCGACATACAATGAGCAGTTCTTC
clone size: NA; J gene: TRBJ1-2; D gene: NA; V gene: TRBV27; CDR3 protein: CASSLSLVANYGYTF; CDR3 DNA: TGTGCCAGCAGTTTATCGTTGGTAGCTAACTATGGCTACACCTTC
clone size: NA; J gene: TRBJ1-1; D gene: NA; V gene: TRBV27; CDR3 protein: CASSLVPGWTEAFF; CDR3 DNA: TGTGCCAGCAGTTTAGTCCCAGGGTGGACTGAAGCTTTCTTT
clone size: NA; J gene: TRBJ2-1; D gene: TRBD1; V gene: TRBV5-1; CDR3 protein: CASSPWTGHNEQFF; CDR3 DNA: TGCGCCAGCAGCCCCTGGACAGGGCACAATGAGCAGTTCTTC
clone size: NA; J gene: TRBJ1-1; D gene: NA; V gene: TRBV19; CDR3 protein: CATSETKRNTEAFF; CDR3 DNA: TGTGCCACGTCGGAGACGAAGAGGAACACTGAAGCTTTCTTT
clone size: NA; J gene: TRBJ1-6; D gene: NA; V gene: TRBV5-8; CDR3 protein: CASSPGAGANNSPLHF; CDR3 DNA: TGTGCCAGCAGCCCGGGAGCGGGGGCCAATAATTCACCCCTCCACTTT
clone size: NA; J gene: TRBJ1-4; D gene: TRBD1; V gene: TRBV2; CDR3 protein: CAEGTGLNEKLFF; CDR3 DNA: TGTGCCGAAGGGACAGGACTTAATGAAAAACTGTTTTTT
clone size: NA; J gene: TRBJ2-1; D gene: NA; V gene: TRBV2; CDR3 protein: CASRTAYNEQFF; CDR3 DNA: TGTGCCAGCCGGACAGCCTACAATGAGCAGTTCTTC
clone size: NA; J gene: TRBJ2-7; D gene: TRBD1; V gene: TRBV5-1; CDR3 protein: CASSLRGQGHYEQYF; CDR3 DNA: TGCGCCAGCAGCTTACGTGGACAGGGCCACTACGAGCAGTACTTC
clone size: NA; J gene: TRBJ2-5; D gene: TRBD1; V gene: TRBV4-1; CDR3 protein: CASSQLSVPGQPQETQYF; CDR3 DNA: TGCGCCAGCAGCCAACTGAGCGTTCCGGGACAGCCTCAAGAGACCCAGTACTTC
clone size: NA; J gene: TRBJ2-1; D gene: TRBD1; V gene: TRBV5-1; CDR3 protein: CASMWTGSGNEQFF; CDR3 DNA: TGCGCCAGCATGTGGACAGGCTCGGGCAATGAGCAGTTCTTC
clone size: NA; J gene: TRBJ2-7; D gene: TRBD1; V gene: TRBV3-1/TRBV3-2; CDR3 protein: CASSPTQGNYEQYF; CDR3 DNA: TGTGCCAGCAGCCCAACACAGGGGAACTACGAGCAGTACTTC
clone size: NA; J gene: TRBJ2-7; D gene: NA; V gene: TRBV6-5; CDR3 protein: CASTPFAGETYEQYF; CDR3 DNA: TGTGCCAGCACCCCGTTCGCAGGGGAAACCTACGAGCAGTACTTC
clone size: NA; J gene: TRBJ1-1; D gene: TRBD1; V gene: TRBV19; CDR3 protein: CASRWTGGTEAFF; CDR3 DNA: TGTGCCAGCAGATGGACAGGGGGCACTGAAGCTTTCTTT
clone size: NA; J gene: TRBJ2-7; D gene: TRBD1; V gene: TRBV3-1/TRBV3-2; CDR3 protein: CASSQVPDRGVEQYF; CDR3 DNA: TGTGCCAGCAGCCAAGTCCCGGACAGGGGTGTCGAGCAGTACTTC
clone size: few; J gene: TRBJ2-1; D gene: NA; V gene: TRBV11-3; CDR3 protein: CASSSEGYNEQFF; CDR3 DNA: TGTGCCAGCAGCTCGGAGGGCTACAATGAGCAGTTCTTC
clone size: NA; J gene: TRBJ2-1; D gene: TRBD1; V gene: TRBV11-3; CDR3 protein: CASSLGQGNNEQFF; CDR3 DNA: TGTGCCAGCAGCTTGGGACAGGGGAACAATGAGCAGTTCTTC
clone size: NA; J gene: TRBJ1-1; D gene: NA; V gene: TRBV15; CDR3 protein: CATSRDLGTLNTEAFF; CDR3 DNA: TGTGCCACCAGCAGAGATCTTGGCACCCTGAACACTGAAGCTTTCTTT
clone size: NA; J gene: TRBJ2-7; D gene: NA; V gene: TRBV7-9; CDR3 protein: CASSLVRSYEQYF; CDR3 DNA: TGTGCCAGCAGCTTGGTCCGGTCCTACGAGCAGTACTTC
clone size: NA; J gene: TRBJ2-7; D gene: TRBD1; V gene: TRBV29-1; CDR3 protein: CSSTGTLPHEQYF; CDR3 DNA: TGCAGTTCGACAGGGACCCTTCCCCACGAGCAGTACTTC
clone size: NA; J gene: TRBJ1-5; D gene: NA; V gene: TRBV2; CDR3 protein: CASSQDRQPQHF; CDR3 DNA: TGTGCCAGCAGTCAAGATCGGCAGCCCCAGCATTTT
clone size: NA; J gene: TRBJ1-5; D gene: NA; V gene: TRBV28; CDR3 protein: CASSLPTGSNQPQHF; CDR3 DNA: TGTGCCAGCAGCCTCCCTACAGGTTCCAATCAGCCCCAGCATTTT
clone size: NA; J gene: TRBJ2-3; D gene: NA; V gene: TRBV7-9; CDR3 protein: CASSPVRVTDTQYF; CDR3 DNA: TGTGCCAGCAGCCCCGTACGGGTCACAGATACGCAGTATTTT
clone size: few; J gene: TRBJ1-1; D gene: NA; V gene: TRBV5-1; CDR3 protein: CASSLGEGDRLTEAFF; CDR3 DNA: TGCGCCAGCAGCTTGGGAGAGGGCGATAGGTTGACTGAAGCTTTCTTT
clone size: NA; J gene: TRBJ2-7; D gene: TRBD1; V gene: TRBV6-5; CDR3 protein: CAASGTEIYEQYF; CDR3 DNA: TGTGCAGCGTCAGGGACAGAGATCTACGAGCAGTACTTC
clone size: NA; J gene: TRBJ1-1; D gene: NA; V gene: TRBV5-1; CDR3 protein: CASSLGEIGVSGTEAFF; CDR3 DNA: TGCGCCAGCAGCTTGGGAGAAATAGGGGTATCGGGCACTGAAGCTTTCTTT
clone size: NA; J gene: TRBJ1-1; D gene: NA; V gene: TRBV2; CDR3 protein: CASSDQVTGLGEAFF; CDR3 DNA: TGTGCCAGCAGTGATCAGGTCACTGGACTTGGGGAAGCTTTCTTT
clone size: NA; J gene: TRBJ1-2; D gene: NA; V gene: TRBV12-5; CDR3 protein: CASGLVRGQNYGYTF; CDR3 DNA: TGTGCTAGTGGTTTGGTACGTGGACAGAACTATGGCTACACCTTC
clone size: NA; J gene: TRBJ1-1; D gene: NA; V gene: TRBV2; CDR3 protein: CASHESVKNTEAFF; CDR3 DNA: TGTGCCAGCCACGAGTCGGTTAAGAACACTGAAGCTTTCTTT
clone size: once; J gene: TRBJ2-5; D gene: TRBD1; V gene: TRBV6-1; CDR3 protein: CASSAPPGTDLETQYF; CDR3 DNA: TGTGCCAGCAGTGCCCCTCCCGGGACAGACTTAGAGACCCAGTACTTC
clone size: NA; J gene: TRBJ1-1; D gene: TRBD1; V gene: TRBV6-6; CDR3 protein: CASSNRGHGEAFF; CDR3 DNA: TGTGCCAGCAGTAACAGGGGGCATGGTGAAGCTTTCTTT
clone size: NA; J gene: TRBJ2-1; D gene: TRBD2; V gene: TRBV6-2/TRBV6-3; CDR3 protein: CASSYSGAGRFF; CDR3 DNA: TGTGCCAGCAGTTACAGCGGGGCTGGGCGGTTCTTC
clone size: NA; J gene: TRBJ1-4; D gene: NA; V gene: TRBV3-1/TRBV3-2; CDR3 protein: CASSQDFPSWTANEKLFF; CDR3 DNA: TGTGCCAGCAGCCAAGATTTTCCTAGTTGGACAGCGAATGAAAAACTGTTTTTT
clone size: NA; J gene: TRBJ2-3; D gene: NA; V gene: TRBV5-1; CDR3 protein: CASSPIKAGFATDTQYF; CDR3 DNA: TGCGCCAGCAGCCCCATTAAGGCGGGGTTCGCCACAGATACGCAGTATTTT
clone size: NA; J gene: TRBJ2-7; D gene: NA; V gene: TRBV6-5; CDR3 protein: CASSYGGSAYEQYF; CDR3 DNA: TGTGCCAGCAGTTATGGGGGCTCAGCCTACGAGCAGTACTTC
clone size: NA; J gene: TRBJ2-7; D gene: TRBD1; V gene: TRBV27; CDR3 protein: CASNTYRGQAYEQYF; CDR3 DNA: TGTGCCAGCAATACATACAGGGGTCAAGCCTACGAGCAGTACTTC
clone size: few; J gene: TRBJ2-7; D gene: TRBD2; V gene: TRBV11-3; CDR3 protein: CASSLPPGGRPYEQYF; CDR3 DNA: TGTGCCAGCAGCTTACCACCGGGCGGGAGACCGTACGAGCAGTACTTC
clone size: NA; J gene: TRBJ1-2; D gene: NA; V gene: TRBV10-3; CDR3 protein: CAIRGGESYGYTF; CDR3 DNA: TGTGCCATTCGGGGGGGGGAATCCTATGGCTACACCTTC
clone size: NA; J gene: TRBJ2-1; D gene: NA; V gene: TRBV14; CDR3 protein: CASGSRGSNEQFF; CDR3 DNA: TGTGCCTCAGGGAGCCGGGGGTCCAATGAGCAGTTCTTC
clone size: NA; J gene: TRBJ2-7; D gene: TRBD1; V gene: TRBV10-3; CDR3 protein: CATRDRGRDEQYF; CDR3 DNA: TGTGCCACGCGGGACAGGGGCCGGGACGAGCAGTACTTC
clone size: few; J gene: TRBJ2-5; D gene: TRBD1; V gene: TRBV2; CDR3 protein: CASTRQGRETQYF; CDR3 DNA: TGTGCCAGCACTCGACAGGGGAGAGAGACCCAGTACTTC
clone size: NA; J gene: TRBJ1-5; D gene: NA; V gene: TRBV12-3/TRBV12-4; CDR3 protein: CASSRTVNQPQHF; CDR3 DNA: TGTGCCAGCAGTAGGACAGTGAATCAGCCCCAGCATTTT
clone size: NA; J gene: TRBJ1-1; D gene: NA; V gene: TRBV6-5; CDR3 protein: CASSYRTASMNTEAFF; CDR3 DNA: TGTGCCAGCAGTTATAGGACAGCATCGATGAACACTGAAGCTTTCTTT
clone size: NA; J gene: TRBJ1-1; D gene: TRBD1; V gene: TRBV6-7; CDR3 protein: CASSNPDRGDGVTEAFF; CDR3 DNA: TGTGCCAGCAGTAACCCGGACAGGGGAGACGGTGTAACTGAAGCTTTCTTT
clone size: NA; J gene: TRBJ2-3; D gene: TRBD2; V gene: TRBV24-1; CDR3 protein: CATSLAGVTDTQYF; CDR3 DNA: TGTGCCACCAGTCTAGCGGGGGTCACAGATACGCAGTATTTT
clone size: NA; J gene: TRBJ2-7; D gene: TRBD1; V gene: TRBV7-8; CDR3 protein: CASSFRDRASYEQYF; CDR3 DNA: TGTGCCAGCAGCTTCCGGGACAGGGCCTCCTACGAGCAGTACTTC
clone size: NA; J gene: TRBJ2-5; D gene: NA; V gene: TRBV5-1; CDR3 protein: CASSSKQGIQETQYF; CDR3 DNA: TGCGCCAGCAGCTCTAAACAGGGTATCCAAGAGACCCAGTACTTC
clone size: NA; J gene: TRBJ2-5; D gene: TRBD2; V gene: TRBV19; CDR3 protein: CASSISTSGVAEETQYF; CDR3 DNA: TGTGCCAGTAGTATATCGACTAGCGGAGTGGCCGAAGAGACCCAGTACTTC